This T cell receptor beta chain appears in the sequencing data of a study of blood T cell repertoires in COVID-19. The V end lost 3 bases, the J end lost 1 base, and 7 bases lay between the germline ends. The CDR3 is made up of 15 amino acids. Germline CDR1 reads MNHEY; CDR2 reads SVGEGT. Sequenced by immunoSEQ multiplex PCR; TCRdb stores in-frame clones only, minus some. The repertoire holds over 400,000 clones, with 80% to 90% as singletons. The rearrangement links TRBV6-2 or TRBV6-3 to TRBJ2-6; the D is unclear. The TCR sequence derives from a human donor in a cohort sampled during active COVID-19. Sequenced sample: peripheral blood. The CDR3 nucleotides read TGTGCCAGCAGTTATCGAGCATCTGGGGCCAACGTCCTGACTTTC. Translation gives CASSYRASGANVLTF.